This TCR beta chain was captured by sequencing in a study of cytomegalovirus exposure and HLA in healthy donors. Broader study findings: The study put 150 to 200 TCR beta chains on its list as cytomegalovirus-associated.

Each donor was healthy, and each was a bone marrow donor. On this clone: What it binds is unknown.

PCR employed 60 Vbeta and 13 Jbeta primers. The method was immunoSEQ multiplex PCR; TCRdb's version includes in-frame clones alone and lacks a portion of them. The top ten clones hold less than 2.5% of a sample with some 210,000 clones, 75% to 80% of them seen once. V was clipped by 1 base and J by 3 bases, with 13 bases between them. Germline-derived CDR1 and CDR2 are LGHNA and YSLEER. The CDR3 has 15 residues. Input material: PBMCs. The receptor comes from a woman aged 30 to 39 in good health and CMV-seropositive. The rearrangement joins TRBV4-3 to TRBJ2-7; tentative D call: TRBD1 (5 bases). CDR3 nucleotide sequence: TGCGCCAGCAGCCAAGGGCCGACAGTCCACTACGAGCAGTACTTC. Its protein is CASSQGPTVHYEQYF.